This T cell receptor (beta chain) was obtained from a study of CD8+CD57+ T cells in acquired aplastic anemia. Study-level information: Sorted CD4+ and CD8+ cells gave an average of about 3 ug of DNA.

The authors sequenced patients whose flow cytometry had shown CD8+CD57+ cell expansion. Blood came from patients not yet given any therapy. Concerning this clonotype itself: The antigen remains undetermined.

Losses at the gene ends were 7 bases for V and 8 bases for J; bases not matched to a gene: 11. CDR1 and CDR2 (germline): LNHDA, SQIVND (reference sequence). The CDR3 runs 14 residues. General study results and limits: About 27 CD8+ CDR3 sequences were shared between patients and controls. Controls did not differ significantly from patients in CD8+ Simpson's diversity.

Genomic DNA served as template for TCR beta VDJ and CDR3 profiling. One entry per CDR3 protein results from TCRdb running MiXCR on the reads. The data hold about 180,000 distinct CDR3 sequences, with roughly three fifths observed a single time. This chain joins TRBV19 and TRBJ2-1, with 7 bases that match TRBD2. This receptor was identified in a human donor with aplastic anemia. The material sequenced was sorted CD4+, CD8+, or CD8+CD57+ T cells (not recorded which) from PBMCs. CDR3 amino acids: CASTRPGGSDEQFF. The CDR3 coding sequence is TGTGCCAGTACGCGGCCTGGCGGGAGCGATGAGCAGTTCTTC.